Listed below are T cell receptor beta chains from one sample, sequenced in a study of human T cells and chemical hapten exposure. TCRdb reprocessed the RACE reads with MiXCR, giving one entry per CDR3 protein. Of 150,000 to 200,000 distinct CDR3 sequences listed, around 30% were seen once; the top ten hold less than 3%. The sequencing used whole blood, collected in connection with sensitization to the hapten diphenylcyclopropenone (DPC). The receptors were gathered from a woman aged 25 to 39 with alopecia areata. Some clones in this sample may be carry-over from other donors' samples. Each CDR3 is given with its conserved first and last residue. D genes are given only for firm matches. Clone size is not always given. Where it is, it says once, few, many or a class for expanded clones.

TRBJ2-3 | TRBV12-3/TRBV12-4 | NA | NA | TGTGCCAGCAGTCCAGGGGGGCCCACAGATACGCAGTATTTT | CASSPGGPTDTQYF
TRBJ1-2 | TRBV6-2/TRBV6-3 | NA | NA | TGTGCCAGCAGTTACTCTGGGGGACGTCTGGGAGTCTTC | CASSYSGGRLGVF
TRBJ2-1 | TRBV5-6 | TRBD1 | few | TGTGCCAGCAGCTTGGCTGGGACAGGTCCGGTGGAGTTCTTC | CASSLAGTGPVEFF
TRBJ1-2 | TRBV10-3 | NA | NA | TGTGCCATCAGTGACGGTGTTGTCGGGGTAGGCTACACCTTC | CAISDGVVGVGYTF
TRBJ1-2 | TRBV20-1 | NA | NA | TGCAGTGCTACAGGGCTCCACTATGGCTACACCTTC | CSATGLHYGYTF
TRBJ1-5 | TRBV28 | NA | few | TGTGCCAGCGGCTCCCCGCGGCCCCAGCATTTT | CASGSPRPQHF
TRBJ2-1 | TRBV11-1 | TRBD2 | NA | TGTGCCAGCAGTTACGTGGGGCTAGCGGGAGGGCCGCGCAATGAGCAGTTCTTC | CASSYVGLAGGPRNEQFF
TRBJ1-2 | TRBV28 | NA | NA | TGTGCCAGCAGTTTGGAGAACTATGGCTACACCTTC | CASSLENYGYTF
TRBJ2-2 | TRBV15 | TRBD1 | NA | TGTGCCACCAGCAGAGGAGACAGGGTCCTAACCGGGGAGCTGTTTTTT | CATSRGDRVLTGELFF
TRBJ1-1 | TRBV12-3/TRBV12-4 | TRBD1 | NA | TGTGCCAGCAGTAAACAGGGGCAAAGAACTGAAGCTTTCTTT | CASSKQGQRTEAFF
TRBJ2-3 | TRBV27 | NA | NA | TGTGCCAGCAGTTTATGGGACAGCACAGATACGCAGTATTTT | CASSLWDSTDTQYF
TRBJ2-7 | TRBV25-1 | TRBD1 | NA | TGTGCCAGCAGCCCGGCCGGGGACAGGGGGTTTGAGCGGTACTTC | CASSPAGDRGFERYF
TRBJ1-2 | TRBV5-1 | NA | few | TGCGCCAGCAGACCCCTGGACAGCTATGGAGGCTACACCTTC | CASRPLDSYGGYTF
TRBJ1-2 | TRBV5-5 | NA | few | TGTGCCAGCAGCGGCGGCGATGGCTACACCTTC | CASSGGDGYTF
TRBJ2-1 | TRBV20-1 | TRBD2 | few | TGCAGTGCTCGCCCCGGGACTAGCTCCAATGAGCAGTTCTTC | CSARPGTSSNEQFF
TRBJ1-5 | TRBV20-1 | NA | few | TGCAGTGCCCCGGGACCTGGCAATCAGCCCCAGCATTTT | CSAPGPGNQPQHF
TRBJ1-4 | TRBV7-2 | NA | NA | TGTGCCAGCAGCTTAGTGGTTGGGGATCCCGAAAAACTGTTTTTT | CASSLVVGDPEKLFF
TRBJ2-2 | TRBV6-5 | NA | NA | TGTGCCAGCAGCTCCCCCGGGGAGCTGTTTTTT | CASSSPGELFF
TRBJ2-4 | TRBV2 | NA | NA | TGTGCCACCACAGACTTTGCCAAAAACATTCAGTATTTC | CATTDFAKNIQYF
TRBJ1-6 | TRBV28 | TRBD1 | NA | TGTGCCAGCAGGGTACCCGGGACAGCCTATAATTCACCCCTCCACTTT | CASRVPGTAYNSPLHF
TRBJ2-7 | TRBV18 | NA | NA | TGTGCCAGCTCACGAGGCTCCGGGCCCTACGAGCAGTACTTC | CASSRGSGPYEQYF
TRBJ1-3 | TRBV6-5 | NA | NA | TGTGCCAGCCATACAGGTGGAAACACCATATATTTT | CASHTGGNTIYF
TRBJ1-1 | TRBV4-1 | NA | NA | TGCGCCAGCAGCCAAAGCAGGGATACTGAAGCTTTCTTT | CASSQSRDTEAFF
TRBJ2-1 | TRBV28 | NA | NA | TGTGCCAGCAGCTCCGGGACCCATGTTGGGGATGAGCAGTTCTTC | CASSSGTHVGDEQFF
TRBJ1-1 | TRBV2 | NA | few | TGTGCCAGCAGGTTAGACTTCGCCAGCGAAGCTTTCTTT | CASRLDFASEAFF
TRBJ2-6 | TRBV19 | NA | NA | TGTGCCAGTAGTATAAAAGGCAGCTCTGGGGCCAACGTCCTGACTTTC | CASSIKGSSGANVLTF
TRBJ2-1 | TRBV12-3/TRBV12-4 | NA | NA | TGTGCCAGCAGCAGGATTAGAAATGAGCAGTTCTTC | CASSRIRNEQFF
TRBJ2-1 | TRBV7-2 | NA | few | TGTGCCAGCAGCTTAGCGTCACAGATCTACAATGAGCAGTTCTTC | CASSLASQIYNEQFF
TRBJ2-3 | TRBV28 | NA | few | TGTGCCAGCAGCCTTAGGGGCGGGCTAGATACGCAGTATTTT | CASSLRGGLDTQYF
TRBJ2-3 | TRBV24-1 | NA | few | TGTGCCACCAGTGACATGACCTCCGTTCTGGTGCAGTATTTT | CATSDMTSVLVQYF
TRBJ1-1 | TRBV20-1 | TRBD1 | NA | TGCAGTGCGAAAGGGGGCGGGGTAGGGGCTGAAGCTTTCTTT | CSAKGGGVGAEAFF
TRBJ2-7 | TRBV4-2 | NA | NA | TGTGCCAGCAGCCAAGCAACAGGGCAAGACTACGAGCAGTACTTC | CASSQATGQDYEQYF
TRBJ2-1 | TRBV9 | TRBD1 | once | TGTGCCAGCAGCGTAGCGTCACAGGGGGAACAAGTAGAGCAGTTCTTC | CASSVASQGEQVEQFF
TRBJ2-1 | TRBV7-2 | TRBD2 | few | TGTGCCAGCAGCTTAGCCGGGAGGGCCGGGAATGAGCAGTTCTTC | CASSLAGRAGNEQFF
TRBJ2-2 | TRBV28 | NA | NA | TGTGCCAGCAGTGAACCGGGACCCCGGACAGGGGAGCTGTTTTTT | CASSEPGPRTGELFF
TRBJ1-5 | TRBV5-6 | NA | NA | TGTGCCAGCAGCTTGGCCGCGGCGCGGGTTCAGCCCCAGCATTTT | CASSLAAARVQPQHF
TRBJ1-6 | TRBV10-3 | NA | NA | TGTGCCATCAGTGAGGCAGGGGTTAGATCACCCCTCCACTTT | CAISEAGVRSPLHF
TRBJ2-1 | TRBV6-4 | NA | NA | TGTGCCAGCAGTGCTAGGGTGGGGGATGAGCAGTTCTTC | CASSARVGDEQFF
TRBJ1-2 | TRBV29-1 | TRBD1 | NA | TGCAGCTCCCAGGGGGGCACGACTAACTATGGCTACACCTTC | CSSQGGTTNYGYTF
TRBJ1-1 | TRBV7-3 | TRBD1 | NA | TGTGCCAGCAGCTTTAGACAGGGCAGTGAAGCTTTCTTT | CASSFRQGSEAFF
TRBJ2-1 | TRBV9 | NA | many | TGTGCCAGCAGCGTAGTTGGAGACTCCTACAATGAGCAGTTCTTC | CASSVVGDSYNEQFF
TRBJ1-1 | TRBV20-1 | NA | NA | TGCAGTGCTGTCTCCCCCGGGACGGCAAACACTGAAGCTTTCTTT | CSAVSPGTANTEAFF
TRBJ2-3 | TRBV5-1 | NA | many | TGCGCCAGCAGCCAGTTTACGGGGGTCGGCACAGATACGCAGTATTTT | CASSQFTGVGTDTQYF
TRBJ1-1 | TRBV9 | NA | NA | TGTGCCAGCAGCGCAGGGAGCCTGAACACTGAAGCTTTCTTT | CASSAGSLNTEAFF
TRBJ1-5 | TRBV10-3 | NA | few | TGTGCCATCAGTGAGTTCGGCAATCAGCCCCAGCATTTT | CAISEFGNQPQHF
TRBJ2-2 | TRBV20-1 | TRBD2 | NA | TGCAGTGCTAGGGGACAGGCAGGACTAGCGGGAGTGAGGACCGGGGAGCTGTTTTTT | CSARGQAGLAGVRTGELFF
TRBJ2-5 | TRBV7-8 | TRBD1 | NA | TGTGCCAGCAGCTTAAGGGGACAGGGGACTCAAGAGACCCAGTACTTC | CASSLRGQGTQETQYF
TRBJ2-7 | TRBV29-1 | NA | NA | TGCAGCGCCGCCCAGGGACTTTCCTACGAGCAGTACTTC | CSAAQGLSYEQYF
TRBJ2-7 | TRBV2 | NA | many | TGTGCCAGCATGCACGAGCCCGGGGGATACGAGCAGTACTTC | CASMHEPGGYEQYF
TRBJ2-2 | TRBV14 | NA | NA | TGTGCCAGCAGCTATCGGACTACCTTAGTAGCCGGGGAGCTGTTTTTT | CASSYRTTLVAGELFF
TRBJ1-5 | TRBV18 | NA | NA | TGTGCCAGCTCAGTTTCGACAGGTCAGCCCCAGCATTTT | CASSVSTGQPQHF
TRBJ2-5 | TRBV5-1 | NA | NA | TGCGCCAGCAGCGGGCGGGACAGAGGCCAAGAGACCCAGTACTTC | CASSGRDRGQETQYF